This is a list of T cell receptor beta chains from one sample in a study of blood T cell repertoires in COVID-19. Using immunoSEQ multiplex PCR, the repertoire was profiled, and TCRdb retains in-frame clones only, with some absent. The sample lists about 54,000 clones; roughly 80% were seen once. The sequencing input was peripheral blood. These receptors were obtained from a human donor in a cohort sampled during active or convalescent COVID-19. The CDR3 runs from the conserved cysteine through the conserved F or W. D genes are given only for firm matches. Some rows have no size entry. The others give once, few or many, or a class for an expanded clone.

TRBD1	.	TRBJ2-1	TRBV6-5	CASSPDRVNEQFF	TGTGCCAGCAGTCCCGACAGGGTAAATGAGCAGTTCTTC
.	.	TRBJ2-3	TRBV9	CASSVMAFTDTQYF	TGTGCCAGCAGCGTAATGGCTTTCACAGATACGCAGTATTTT
TRBD2	.	TRBJ2-7	TRBV20-1	CSASKRGEQYF	TGCAGTGCTAGTAAGCGGGGCGAGCAGTACTTC
.	.	TRBJ1-4	TRBV5-1	CASSFEQGRLFF	TGCGCCAGCAGCTTCGAACAGGGTAGACTGTTTTTT
.	.	TRBJ1-2	TRBV7-9	CASSPSDTGYGYTF	TGTGCCAGCAGCCCTTCCGACACCGGCTATGGCTACACCTTC
.	.	TRBJ2-3	TRBV6-5	CAIGSQGNTQYF	TGTGCCATAGGTAGCCAGGGAAATACGCAGTATTTT
.	.	TRBJ2-3	TRBV5-4	CASSLGVAFTDTQYF	TGTGCCAGCAGCTTGGGCGTAGCCTTCACAGATACGCAGTATTTT
TRBD1	.	TRBJ1-4	TRBV6-5	CASSYSNRGGEKLFF	TGTGCCAGCAGTTACTCGAACAGGGGGGGTGAAAAACTGTTTTTT
TRBD2	.	TRBJ2-1	TRBV7-2	CASSFSPPGLARNEQFF	TGTGCCAGCAGCTTTTCCCCCCCCGGACTAGCTCGAAATGAGCAGTTCTTC
TRBD1	.	TRBJ2-5	TRBV2	CASSRDSPQETQYF	TGTGCCAGCAGTCGGGACAGCCCCCAAGAGACCCAGTACTTC
.	.	TRBJ2-5	TRBV7-2	CASSFPTGYQETQYF	TGTGCCAGCAGCTTCCCGACAGGTTACCAAGAGACCCAGTACTTC
TRBD2	.	TRBJ2-7	TRBV11-2	CASSLDSHSGGYEQYF	TGTGCCAGCAGCTTAGATTCGCACAGCGGGGGCTACGAGCAGTACTTC
.	.	TRBJ2-7	TRBV7-2	CASSQDRSGAYEQYF	TGTGCCAGCAGCCAAGACAGGTCAGGGGCTTACGAGCAGTACTTC
.	.	TRBJ1-5	TRBV18	CASSPAGALNQPQHF	TGTGCCAGCTCCCCGGCGGGGGCGCTGAATCAGCCCCAGCATTTT
.	.	TRBJ1-2	TRBV7-8	CASSSSGRFGYTF	TGTGCCAGCAGCTCATCAGGGCGATTCGGCTACACCTTC
.	.	TRBJ1-5	TRBV12-5	CASGPGQLNQPQHF	TGTGCTAGTGGTCCCGGACAGCTCAATCAGCCCCAGCATTTT
.	.	TRBJ1-2	TRBV7-6	CASSQLDTSNYGYTF	TGTGCCAGCAGCCAGTTAGACACTTCTAACTATGGCTACACCTTC
TRBD1	once	TRBJ1-2	TRBV12-3/TRBV12-4	CASSFSRGNGYTF	TGTGCCAGCAGTTTTAGCAGGGGGAATGGCTACACCTTC
TRBD1	.	TRBJ1-2	TRBV25-1	CASSEGQAVYTF	TGTGCTAGCAGTGAAGGACAGGCGGTCTACACCTTC
.	.	TRBJ1-2	TRBV6-4	CASSPQGGDYGYTF	TGTGCCAGCAGTCCCCAGGGAGGGGACTATGGCTACACCTTC
.	.	TRBJ1-2	TRBV6-5	CASSYSTGGNYGYTF	TGTGCCAGCAGTTACTCGACGGGGGGAAACTATGGCTACACCTTC
TRBD1	.	TRBJ2-5	TRBV29-1	CSVSPGGKETQYF	TGCAGCGTTAGTCCAGGGGGTAAAGAGACCCAGTACTTC
TRBD2	.	TRBJ2-1	TRBV5-5	CASSFATSGGEQFF	TGTGCCAGCAGCTTCGCGACTAGCGGGGGCGAGCAGTTCTTC
.	.	TRBJ1-4	TRBV10-1	CASLQASNEKLFF	TGCGCCAGCCTGCAGGCCTCTAATGAAAAACTGTTTTTT
.	.	TRBJ2-7	TRBV18	CASSVQGNSYEQYF	TGTGCCAGCTCGGTACAGGGAAACTCCTACGAGCAGTACTTC
.	.	TRBJ2-1	TRBV7-9	CASSLADTRGKQFF	TGTGCCAGCAGCTTAGCGGACACCCGGGGGAAGCAGTTCTTC